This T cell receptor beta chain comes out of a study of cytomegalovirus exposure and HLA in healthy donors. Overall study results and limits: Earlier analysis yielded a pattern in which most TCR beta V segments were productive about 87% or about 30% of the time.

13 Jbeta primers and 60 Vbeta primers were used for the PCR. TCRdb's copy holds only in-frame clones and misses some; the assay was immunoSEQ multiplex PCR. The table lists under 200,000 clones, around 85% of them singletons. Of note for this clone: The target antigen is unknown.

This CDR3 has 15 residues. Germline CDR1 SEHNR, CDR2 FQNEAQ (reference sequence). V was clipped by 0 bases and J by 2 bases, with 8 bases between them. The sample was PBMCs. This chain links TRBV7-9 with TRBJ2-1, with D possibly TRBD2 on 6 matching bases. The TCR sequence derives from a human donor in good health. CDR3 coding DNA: TGTGCCAGCAGCTTAGCGGGGGGAACCTACAATGAGCAGTTCTTC. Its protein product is CASSLAGGTYNEQFF.